These 4 T cell receptor beta chains share one sample of origin, sequenced in a study of blood T cell repertoires in COVID-19. Produced via immunoSEQ multiplex PCR; TCRdb's table is partial and in-frame only. Of over 150,000 clones in the sample, around 85% are singletons; the top ten hold approximately 0.63%. Sequenced sample: peripheral blood. These TCRs come from a man between 60 and 75 years old with COVID-19, enrolled during active disease.

This chain connects TRBV3-1 (or the pseudogene TRBV3-2) to TRBJ1-1; no reliable D call. The V end lost 1 base, the J end lost 1 base, and 19 bases lay between the germline ends. CDR1 and CDR2 (germline): LGHDT, YNNKEL (reference sequence). This CDR3 is built from 18 residues. The DNA of the CDR3 is TGTGCCAGCAGCCAAGGGAGGATAGGCGGCAGATCGAACACTGAAGCTTTCTTT. Encoded protein: CASSQGRIGGRSNTEAFF.

The gene calls are TRBV5-4 and TRBJ2-7, with 12 bases fitting TRBD2. The V segment lost 1 base and the J segment 6 bases; nucleotides outside the gene matches: 2. CDR1 SGHNT and CDR2 YYREEE come from the germline V gene (reference sequence). This CDR3 region has 14 residues. The chain's CDR3 is CASSLRLAGVEQYF. CDR3 nucleotides: TGTGCCAGCAGCTTGAGACTAGCGGGAGTCGAGCAGTACTTC.

This chain joins TRBV7-9 and TRBJ2-1; D is ambiguous. Germline V gives CDR1 SEHNR, CDR2 FQNEAQ (reference sequence). CDR3 length: 15 residues. The V and J ends lost 5 bases and 2 bases respectively, with 13 bases between them. Here the CDR3 DNA reads TGTGCCAGCAGCCCCTACGGGTCTCCCTACAATGAGCAGTTCTTC. Its translation: CASSPYGSPYNEQFF.

The gene calls are TRBV3-1 (or the pseudogene TRBV3-2) and TRBJ1-5, with 8 positions matching TRBD1. This CDR3 contains 17 residues. V dropped 3 bases and J dropped 0; count of bases not matched to a gene: 7. Germline V gene lookup returns CDR1 LGHDT and CDR2 YNNKEL (reference sequence). CDR3 sequence: CASSQGQVRNSNQPQHF. In nucleotides, the CDR3 is TGTGCCAGCAGCCAGGGACAGGTCCGAAATAGCAATCAGCCCCAGCATTTT.